A single sample gave rise to the 30 T cell receptor beta chains below, sequenced in a study of control samples from healthy donors and cancer patients. The assay was immunoSEQ multiplex PCR, and TCRdb's table has in-frame clones only and misses some. This table holds more than 150,000 clones, roughly 92% found once. The specimen was blood. These receptors all come from a man aged 50 to 59 in good health.

The CDR3 protein is CSANLGSPLHF. The CDR3 nucleotides are TGCAGTGCTAATTTAGGCTCACCCCTCCACTTT. The chain joins TRBV20-1 to TRBJ1-6, with unresolved D. Between the trimmed V and J ends, which lost 4 bases and 10 bases, there was a span of 8 bases. The CDR3 length is 11 residues. Germline CDR1 and CDR2: DFQATT and SNEGSKA (reference sequence).

The rearrangement links TRBV7-8 to TRBJ1-1; D gene ambiguous. This CDR3 spans 13 amino acids. Per germline, CDR1 SGHVS and CDR2 FQNEAQ. With 3 bases removed from V and 4 bases from J, the gap between germline ends came to 9 bases. CDR3 region: CASSFTQSTEAFF. As DNA, the CDR3 is TGTGCCAGCAGCTTTACCCAAAGCACTGAAGCTTTCTTT.

The chain employs TRBV27 and TRBJ1-2; the D gene is possibly TRBD1 (6 bases). Per germline, CDR1 MNHEY and CDR2 SMNVEV (reference sequence). The CDR3 spans 13 residues. With 0 bases removed from V and 7 bases from J, the gap between germline ends came to 9 bases. The CDR3 DNA follows: TGTGCCAGCAGTTTATCCACAGGGCGTGGCTACACCTTC. Translation gives CASSLSTGRGYTF.

The chain joins TRBV27 to TRBJ2-7; D possibly corresponds to TRBD1 (6 bases). The length of the CDR3 is 17 residues. Trimming removed 1 base at V and 4 bases at J, with 20 bases between. CDR1 and CDR2 from the germline V gene are MNHEY and SMNVEV (reference sequence). CDR3 sequence (DNA): TGTGCCAGCAGTTTATTGAACAGGGTATGGCGTTGGTACGAGCAGTACTTC. This gives the protein CASSLLNRVWRWYEQYF.

This chain links TRBV10-3 with TRBJ1-6; 7 positions agree with TRBD1. The CDR3 totals 14 residues. Germline V lookup: CDR1 ENHRY, CDR2 SYGVKD. J gave up 10 bases and V 6 bases, and 9 bases lay outside the gene matches. As DNA, the CDR3 is TGTGCCATCAGGGGTACAGGGGAGGGATCACCCCTCCACTTT. Translation gives CAIRGTGEGSPLHF.

The rearrangement joins TRBV6-5 to TRBJ1-5, with 7 positions matching TRBD1. V lost 5 bases, J lost 4 bases, and 8 bases stayed unmatched. Germline assignment: CDR1 MNHEY and CDR2 SVGAGI. The CDR3 covers 15 residues. The CDR3 loop reads CASSQNRDRNQPQHF. The DNA of the CDR3 is TGTGCCAGCAGTCAAAACCGGGACAGAAATCAGCCCCAGCATTTT.

This clone has more than one count but fewer than ten. The chain joins TRBV6-5 to TRBJ1-5; D uncertain. Germline-derived CDR1 and CDR2 are MNHEY and SVGAGI. The CDR3 length is 15 residues. V was shortened by 6 bases and J by 2 bases, with 14 bases between the two germline ends. CDR3 protein: CASRPQVEGNQPQHF. In DNA form, the CDR3 reads TGTGCCAGCAGACCGCAGGTTGAGGGCAATCAGCCCCAGCATTTT.

The gene calls are TRBV27 and TRBJ2-7; D could derive from TRBD1 or TRBD2 (6 bases each). V was cut by 3 bases and J by 5 bases, with 14 bases left in between. The CDR3 is 14 amino acids. CDR1 and CDR2 from the germline V gene are MNHEY and SMNVEV (reference sequence). The CDR3 nucleotides read TGTGCCAGCAGTTTGAGGAGGGGGTACGACGAGCAGTACTTC. It translates to CASSLRRGYDEQYF.

This sequence joins TRBV7-8 and TRBJ1-1, with D hard to call. The V gene lost 1 base and the J gene lost 4 bases, with 7 bases spanning the gap. The CDR3 length is 13 residues. Germline V gives CDR1 SGHVS, CDR2 FQNEAQ. CDR3 in DNA: TGTGCCAGCAGCTTAGTTTATGGCACTGAAGCTTTCTTT. Its translation is CASSLVYGTEAFF.

V gene TRBV5-1 combines with J gene TRBJ2-1; possibly TRBD2 for D (10 bases). V lost 4 bases and J lost 7, with 24 bases in between. This CDR3 spans 17 amino acids. Germline V gene sequence: CDR1 SGHRS, CDR2 YFSETQ. The CDR3 region is CASSRQGEREGLNEQFF. For the CDR3, the DNA is TGCGCCAGCAGCCGACAGGGGGAGCGGGAGGGCCTAAATGAGCAGTTCTTC.

This clone has just one count. The J gene is TRBJ2-1, the V gene TRBV5-1, with 9 positions matching TRBD2. The germline V gene encodes CDR1 SGHRS and CDR2 YFSETQ. The CDR3 consists of 15 residues. V lost 4 bases to trimming and J lost 7 bases; unmatched junction nucleotides: 9. The CDR3 loop is CASSNSGTSKNEQFF. In DNA form, the CDR3 reads TGCGCCAGCAGCAATTCCGGGACTAGCAAAAATGAGCAGTTCTTC. Drawing the rest from reference TRBV5-1 and TRBJ2-1, the complete variable domain is KAGVTQTPRYLIKTRGQQVTLSCSPISGHRSVSWYQQTPGQGLQFLFEYFSETQRNKGNFPGRFSGRQFSNSRSEMNVSTLELGDSALYLCASSNSGTSKNEQFFGPGTRLTVL.

CDR3 protein: CASRPAGTGKTEAFF. The DNA of the CDR3 is TGTGCCAGCAGGCCTGCCGGGACAGGGAAAACTGAAGCTTTCTTT. V usage is TRBV6-5 and J usage is TRBJ1-1, with 9 bases lining up with TRBD1. The CDR3 has 15 residues. Germline lookup yields CDR1 MNHEY and CDR2 SVGAGI. V gave up 6 bases and J gave up 5 bases; unmatched junction bases: 10.

This chain connects TRBV11-1 to TRBJ2-4; D remains ambiguous. The V and J ends lost 5 bases and 0 bases respectively, with 8 bases between them. CDR3 length: 14 amino acids. The germline V gene encodes CDR1 SGHAT and CDR2 FQDESV (reference sequence). CDR3 nucleotide sequence: TGTGCCAGCAGCACAGATTTAGCCAAAAACATTCAGTACTTC. Translated, it gives CASSTDLAKNIQYF.

The chain couples TRBV9 to TRBJ2-5, with TRBD2 as a possible D gene (6 bases). The CDR3 covers 17 residues. The V end was cut by 0 bases, the J end by 2 bases, with 17 bases between. Germline-derived CDR1 and CDR2 are SGDLS and YYNGEE. CDR3 protein: CASSVATIGAGQETQYF. CDR3 sequence (DNA): TGTGCCAGCAGCGTAGCTACTATCGGGGCGGGGCAAGAGACCCAGTACTTC. Supplemented by reference TRBV9 and TRBJ2-5, the full variable domain reads DSGVTQTPKHLITATGQRVTLRCSPRSGDLSVYWYQQSLDQGLQFLIQYYNGEERAKGNILERFSAQQFPDLHSELNLSSLELGDSALYFCASSVATIGAGQETQYFGPGTRLLVL.

The genes are TRBV5-1 and TRBJ2-5; 12 bases map to TRBD2. The trim removed 1 base at V and 1 base at J, leaving 8 bases unmatched. The length of the CDR3 is 18 residues. From germline, CDR1 is SGHRS and CDR2 YFSETQ. CDR3 DNA sequence: TGCGCCAGCAGCTTGACCGGGACTAGCGGGTCCGGCCAAGAGACCCAGTACTTC. It specifies CASSLTGTSGSGQETQYF.

V usage is TRBV27 and J usage is TRBJ1-4, with D unclear. Germline V gives CDR1 MNHEY, CDR2 SMNVEV (reference sequence). Trimming took off 6 bases at V and 0 bases at J, with 14 bases between the two ends. The CDR3 consists of 16 residues. This chain's CDR3 is CASRINQAATNEKLFF. The CDR3 DNA reads as TGTGCCAGCAGGATCAACCAGGCTGCAACTAATGAAAAACTGTTTTTT.

In DNA, the CDR3 is TGTGCCAGCAGCCAAGAGATGGGGCAGGGCGGGACAGATACGCAGTATTTT. Amino acid sequence: CASSQEMGQGGTDTQYF. The genes are TRBV4-2 and TRBJ2-3; D is tentatively TRBD1 or TRBD2 (5 bases each). V dropped 0 bases and J dropped 3 bases, with 16 bases sitting between them. The CDR3 consists of 17 residues. Germline CDR1 LGHNA, CDR2 YNFKEQ.

Regarding this clone: At one of its ends the junction is not consistent with the germline gene, which may arise from a read error. The chain combines TRBV2 with TRBJ2-7; D ambiguous. The CDR3 is 11 amino acids. Per germline, CDR1 SNHLY and CDR2 FYNNEI. The CDR3: CASSESNPWRF. CDR3 coding DNA: TGTGCCAGCAGTGAAAGTAACCCCTGGCGGTTC.

The rearrangement links TRBV2 to TRBJ2-1; 11 positions match TRBD2. Unmatched junction bases numbered 3, after V lost 5 bases and J lost 0 bases. This CDR3 spans 16 amino acids. CDR1 and CDR2 (germline): SNHLY, FYNNEI. This chain's CDR3 is CASSTSGRSSYNEQFF. Here the CDR3 DNA reads TGTGCCAGCAGTACTAGCGGGAGAAGCTCCTACAATGAGCAGTTCTTC.

The genes are TRBV6-1 and TRBJ2-1; TRBD2 is a possible D gene (5 bases). This CDR3 spans 15 amino acids. Trimming cost V 2 bases and J 4 bases, with 12 bases left between them. Germline V gene lookup returns CDR1 MNHNS and CDR2 SASEGT. The CDR3 protein is CASSESRGPYNEQFF. As DNA, the CDR3 is TGTGCCAGCAGTGAAAGCCGAGGGCCTTACAATGAGCAGTTCTTC.

This clone was found once. This rearrangement joins TRBV19 to TRBJ1-2; no firm D call. Germline V gives CDR1 LNHDA, CDR2 SQIVND (reference sequence). V gave up 4 bases and J gave up 6 bases, with 3 bases separating them. This CDR3 has 10 residues. CDR3 residues: CASSKHGYTF. The CDR3 coding sequence is TGTGCCAGTAGTAAGCATGGCTACACCTTC.

The rearrangement links TRBV10-1 to TRBJ2-1, with TRBD2 matching over 12 bases. The CDR3 length is 17 residues. The germline V gene has CDR1 WNHNN and CDR2 SYGVQD (reference sequence). The V gene end was trimmed by 4 bases and the J gene end by 0 bases; junction bases not matched to a gene: 4. CDR3 in DNA: TGCGCCAGCAGTGGGACTAGCGGGAAGAGCTCCTACAATGAGCAGTTCTTC. Amino acid sequence: CASSGTSGKSSYNEQFF.

The V call is TRBV12-3 or TRBV12-4, the J call TRBJ2-4; D might be TRBD2 (5 bases). V was shortened by 6 bases and J by 8 bases, with 14 bases between the two germline ends. The CDR3 is 13 residues long. CDR3 amino acids: CASSEGGNDIQYF. The CDR3 DNA reads TGTGCCAGCAGCGAGGGCGGAAACGACATTCAGTACTTC.

This clone was seen a single time. The chain links TRBV3-1 (or the pseudogene TRBV3-2) to TRBJ1-4, with D possibly matching TRBD1 (6 bases). The CDR3 sequence is 14 residues long. The germline gives CDR1 LGHDT, CDR2 YNNKEL (reference sequence). Trimming stripped 5 bases from V and 8 bases from J, with 15 bases between. The CDR3 coding sequence is TGTGCCAGCAGCTCATCCGGGGGCGGCGAAAAACTGTTTTTT. Protein: CASSSSGGGEKLFF.

This clone was counted a single time. The genes are TRBV10-3 and TRBJ2-4; 10 positions match TRBD1. CDR3 length: 15 amino acids. CDR1 and CDR2 (germline): ENHRY, SYGVKD. The V segment lost 2 bases and the J segment 8 bases; nucleotides outside the gene matches: 6. Here the CDR3 reads CAISETGQGGDIQYF. The CDR3 region has the DNA TGTGCCATCAGTGAGACTGGACAGGGGGGGGACATTCAGTACTTC.

This rearrangement joins TRBV5-1 to TRBJ1-2, with D possibly being TRBD1 (6 bases). This CDR3 is built from 14 residues. Trimming removed 4 bases from V and 4 bases from J, with 14 bases in between. Germline V gives CDR1 SGHRS, CDR2 YFSETQ. The CDR3 DNA is TGCGCCAGCAGCCCCAGGGGCGAAGGCTATGGCTACACCTTC. Translation gives CASSPRGEGYGYTF.

The gene calls are TRBV6-5 and TRBJ2-5; D could derive from TRBD1 or TRBD2 (5 bases each). The CDR3 totals 15 residues. Germline V gene sequence: CDR1 MNHEY, CDR2 SVGAGI. With 4 bases removed from V and 7 bases from J, the gap between germline ends came to 19 bases. The CDR3 nucleotides are TGTGCCAGCAGTTGGGACCGGTCCACCGCCGGGACCCAGTACTTC. Protein sequence: CASSWDRSTAGTQYF.

The J gene is TRBJ2-3, the V gene TRBV3-1 (or the pseudogene TRBV3-2), with a possible D match to TRBD2 (6 bases). Germline V gene sequence: CDR1 LGHDT, CDR2 YNNKEL (reference sequence). The CDR3 is made up of 14 amino acids. Trimming removed 6 bases at V and 0 bases at J, with 10 bases between. This CDR3 reads CASRLGLSTDTQYF. Written as DNA, the CDR3 is TGTGCCAGCAGACTGGGACTCAGCACAGATACGCAGTATTTT.

In its sample, this clone was seen a few times. The chain is built from TRBV25-1 and TRBJ1-6; D may be TRBD1 (5 bases). V shed 4 bases and J shed 4 bases, with 11 bases lying between them. Germline CDR1 reads MGHDK; CDR2 reads SYGVNS. CDR3 length: 15 residues. CDR3 residues: CASSGTSGYNSPLHF. Here the CDR3 DNA reads TGTGCCAGCAGTGGGACCTCAGGGTATAATTCACCCCTCCACTTT. The full variable domain, with the rest looked up from reference TRBV25-1 and TRBJ1-6, is EADIYQTPRYLVIGTGKKITLECSQTMGHDKMYWYQQDPGMELHLIHYSYGVNSTEKGDLSSESTVSRIRTEHFPLTLESARPSHTSQYLCASSGTSGYNSPLHFGNGTRLTVT.

The chain recombines TRBV12-3 or TRBV12-4 with TRBJ2-7; D unclear. V lost 4 bases and J 2 bases, leaving 9 bases between the germline ends. CDR3 length equals 13 residues. CDR3 DNA sequence: TGTGCCAGCAGTTATTACGGAGCCTACGAGCAGTACTTC. This encodes CASSYYGAYEQYF.